This note documents a single T cell receptor (beta chain) sequence. The sample is drawn from a study of cytomegalovirus exposure and HLA in healthy donors. Profiled with immunoSEQ multiplex PCR; TCRdb holds only in-frame clones, not every one. Of some 150,000 clones in the sample, around 93% are singletons; the top ten hold 1.5% to 2%. This CDR3 is 15 amino acids long. CDR1 is LNHDA and CDR2 is SQIVND in the germline V gene (reference sequence). The ends lost 5 bases at V and 3 bases at J; junction bases unmatched: 8. The chain combines TRBV19 with TRBJ2-3; TRBD1 aligns across 7 bases. Sequenced: PBMCs. The sequence derives from a man aged 18 to 29 in good health and CMV-seropositive. The CDR3 nucleotides are TGTGCCAGTAGTCCCCGACAGGGTTGGACAGATACGCAGTATTTT. This encodes CASSPRQGWTDTQYF.